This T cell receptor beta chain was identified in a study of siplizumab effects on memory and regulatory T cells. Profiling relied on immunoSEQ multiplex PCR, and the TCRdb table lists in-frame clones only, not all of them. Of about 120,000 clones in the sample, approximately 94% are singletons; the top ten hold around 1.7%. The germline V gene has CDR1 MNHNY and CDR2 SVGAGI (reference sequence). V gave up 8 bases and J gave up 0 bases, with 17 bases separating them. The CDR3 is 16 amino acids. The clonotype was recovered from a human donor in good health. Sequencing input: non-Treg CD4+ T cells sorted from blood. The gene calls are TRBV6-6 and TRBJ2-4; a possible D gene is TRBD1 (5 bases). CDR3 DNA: TGTGCCAGCCGAAGCGACAGACTTGTAGCCAAAAACATTCAGTACTTC. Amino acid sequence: CASRSDRLVAKNIQYF.